The T cell receptor (beta chain) under discussion was sequenced for a study of T-cell memory formation after mild COVID-19. Across the study: Largely, the TCR clusters proved donor specific. Notes on the study in general: Unconfirmed was the SARS-CoV-2 specificity of second-wave clones that peaked on day 37. For contracting clones, CD4+ ones sat mainly in CM and EM, CD8+ in EMRA.

CDR3 length: 14 residues. The germline CDR1 and CDR2 sequences are SGHRS and YFSETQ. V lost 1 base to trimming and J lost 3 bases, with 8 bases between them. Comment on this clonotype: Antigen unknown.

A 5'RACE reaction primed in the constant segment made cDNA libraries of TCR alpha and TCR beta, and these carried sample barcodes and UMIs. TCRdb analysed the 5' RACE reads with MiXCR anew, one entry per CDR3 protein. The sample has around 400,000 distinct CDR3 sequences; about 24% are singletons. The receptor's source is an adult woman who had mild COVID-19 (a few samples of this study predate the infection). Cell type and time point are not known. The genes are TRBV5-1 and TRBJ2-1; D is undetermined. The sequenced material came from PBMCs or a T cell subset sorted from them (not recorded which). The CDR3 loop reads CASSLFPDYNEQFF. The CDR3, as DNA: TGCGCCAGCAGCTTGTTCCCGGACTACAATGAGCAGTTCTTC. Using reference TRBV5-1 and TRBJ2-1 for the parts outside the CDR3, the full variable domain is KAGVTQTPRYLIKTRGQQVTLSCSPISGHRSVSWYQQTPGQGLQFLFEYFSETQRNKGNFPGRFSGRQFSNSRSEMNVSTLELGDSALYLCASSLFPDYNEQFFGPGTRLTVL.